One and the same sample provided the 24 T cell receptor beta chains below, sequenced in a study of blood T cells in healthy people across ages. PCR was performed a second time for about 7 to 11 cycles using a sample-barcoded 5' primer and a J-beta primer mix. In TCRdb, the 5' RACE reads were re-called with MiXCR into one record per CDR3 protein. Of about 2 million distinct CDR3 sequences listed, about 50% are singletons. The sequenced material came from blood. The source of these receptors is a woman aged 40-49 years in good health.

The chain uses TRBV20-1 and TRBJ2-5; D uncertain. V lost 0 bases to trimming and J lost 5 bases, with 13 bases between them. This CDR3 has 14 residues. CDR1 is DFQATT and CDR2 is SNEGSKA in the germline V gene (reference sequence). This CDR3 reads CSARDCGHMETQYF. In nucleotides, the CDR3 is TGCAGTGCTAGAGATTGCGGCCATATGGAGACCCAGTACTTC.

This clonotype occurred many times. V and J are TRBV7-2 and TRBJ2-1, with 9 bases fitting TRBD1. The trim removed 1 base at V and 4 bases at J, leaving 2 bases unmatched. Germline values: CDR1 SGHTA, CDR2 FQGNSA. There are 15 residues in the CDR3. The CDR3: CASSLEGQGYNEQFF. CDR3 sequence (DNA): TGTGCCAGCAGCTTAGAGGGACAGGGATACAATGAGCAGTTCTTC.

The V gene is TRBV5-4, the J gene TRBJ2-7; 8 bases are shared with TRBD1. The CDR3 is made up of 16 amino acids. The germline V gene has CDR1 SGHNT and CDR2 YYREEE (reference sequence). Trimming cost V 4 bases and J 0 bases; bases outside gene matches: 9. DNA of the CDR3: TGTGCCAGCAGCCGGGGACAGGCGACGAACTCCTACGAGCAGTACTTC. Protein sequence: CASSRGQATNSYEQYF. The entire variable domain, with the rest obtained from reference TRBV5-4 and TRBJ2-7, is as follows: ETGVTQSPTHLIKTRGQQVTLRCSSQSGHNTVSWYQQALGQGPQFIFQYYREEENGRGNFPPRFSGLQFPNYSSELNVNALELDDSALYLCASSRGQATNSYEQYFGPGTRLTVT.

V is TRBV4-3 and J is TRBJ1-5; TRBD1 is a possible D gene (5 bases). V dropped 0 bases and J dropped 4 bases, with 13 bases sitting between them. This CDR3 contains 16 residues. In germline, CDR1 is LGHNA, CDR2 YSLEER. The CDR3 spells CASSQDRVGLNQPQHF. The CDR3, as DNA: TGCGCCAGCAGCCAAGATCGGGTGGGGCTGAATCAGCCCCAGCATTTT.

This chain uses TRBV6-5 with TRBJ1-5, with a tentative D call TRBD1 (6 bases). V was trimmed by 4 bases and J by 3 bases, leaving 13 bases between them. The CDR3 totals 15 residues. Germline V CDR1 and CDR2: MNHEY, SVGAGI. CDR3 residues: CASSSRGGFNQPQHF. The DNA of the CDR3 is TGTGCCAGCAGTTCCAGGGGCGGATTCAATCAGCCCCAGCATTTT.

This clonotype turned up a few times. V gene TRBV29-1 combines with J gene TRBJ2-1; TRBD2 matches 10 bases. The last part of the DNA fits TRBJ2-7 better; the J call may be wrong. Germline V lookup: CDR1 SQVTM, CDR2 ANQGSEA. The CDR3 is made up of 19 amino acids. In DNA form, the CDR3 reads TGCAGCGTTGAAGGGGCTAGCGGGGGCCAGAATCACTCCTACAATGAGCAGTACTTC. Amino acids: CSVEGASGGQNHSYNEQYF.

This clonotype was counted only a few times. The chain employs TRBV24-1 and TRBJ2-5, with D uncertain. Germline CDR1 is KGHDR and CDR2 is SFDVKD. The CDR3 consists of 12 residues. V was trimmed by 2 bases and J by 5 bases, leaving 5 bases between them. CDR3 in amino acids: CATSDSAETQYF. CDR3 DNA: TGTGCCACCAGTGATTCCGCCGAGACCCAGTACTTC.

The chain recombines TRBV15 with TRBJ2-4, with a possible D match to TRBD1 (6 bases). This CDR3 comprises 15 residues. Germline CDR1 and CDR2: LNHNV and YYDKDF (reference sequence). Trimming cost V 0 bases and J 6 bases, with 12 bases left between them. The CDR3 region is CATSRDDRSRNIQYF. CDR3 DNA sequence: TGTGCCACCAGCAGAGATGACAGGAGTAGAAACATTCAGTACTTC.

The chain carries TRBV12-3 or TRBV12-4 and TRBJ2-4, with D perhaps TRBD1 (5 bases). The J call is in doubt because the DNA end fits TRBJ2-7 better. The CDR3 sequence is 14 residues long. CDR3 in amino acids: CASSSLPQGYEQYF. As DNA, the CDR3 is TGTGCCAGCAGTTCTTTACCTCAGGGCTACGAGCAGTACTTC.

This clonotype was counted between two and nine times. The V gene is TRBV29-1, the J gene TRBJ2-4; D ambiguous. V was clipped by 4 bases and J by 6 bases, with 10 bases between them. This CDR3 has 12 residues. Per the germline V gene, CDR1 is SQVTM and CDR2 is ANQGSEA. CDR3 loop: CSVGVVSNIQYF. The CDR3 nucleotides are TGCAGCGTTGGAGTAGTATCAAACATTCAGTACTTC.

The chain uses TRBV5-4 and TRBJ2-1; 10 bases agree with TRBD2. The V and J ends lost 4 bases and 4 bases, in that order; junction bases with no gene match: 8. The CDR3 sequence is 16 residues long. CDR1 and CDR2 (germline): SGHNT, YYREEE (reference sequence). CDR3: CASSLIIAGGYNEQFF. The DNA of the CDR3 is TGTGCCAGCAGCCTAATAATAGCGGGGGGTTACAATGAGCAGTTCTTC.

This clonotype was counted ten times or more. The DNA for the CDR3 is TGCAGCGTTGGACCTTACAATGAGCAGTTCTTC. Amino acid sequence: CSVGPYNEQFF. The chain employs TRBV29-1 and TRBJ2-1; no definite D call. Germline CDR1 and CDR2: SQVTM and ANQGSEA. The V and J ends lost 4 bases and 4 bases respectively, with 5 bases between them. The CDR3 has 11 residues.

In DNA form, the CDR3 reads TGTGCCAGCAGTGGGACAGGGGAGAGAGATTACGAGACCCAGTACTTC. Protein sequence: CASSGTGERDYETQYF. The chain combines TRBV28 with TRBJ2-7, with 10 bases lining up with TRBD1. The last part of the DNA fits TRBJ2-5 better; the J call may be wrong. Per the germline V gene, CDR1 is MDHEN and CDR2 is SYDVKM. The CDR3 has 16 amino acids.

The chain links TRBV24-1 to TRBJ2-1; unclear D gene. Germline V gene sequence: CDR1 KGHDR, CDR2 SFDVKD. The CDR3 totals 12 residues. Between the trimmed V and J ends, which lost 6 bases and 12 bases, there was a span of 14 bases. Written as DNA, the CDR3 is TGTGCCACCAGTTGGCATTCGGGTGGGCAGTTCTTC. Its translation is CATSWHSGGQFF.

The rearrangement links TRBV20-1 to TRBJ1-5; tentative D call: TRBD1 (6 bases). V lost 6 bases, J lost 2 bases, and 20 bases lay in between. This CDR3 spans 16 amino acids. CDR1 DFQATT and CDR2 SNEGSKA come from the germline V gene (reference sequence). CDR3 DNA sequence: TGCAGTGCGCTGTTTTCCGGCAGGGGTGGCAATCAGCCCCAGCATTTT. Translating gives CSALFSGRGGNQPQHF.

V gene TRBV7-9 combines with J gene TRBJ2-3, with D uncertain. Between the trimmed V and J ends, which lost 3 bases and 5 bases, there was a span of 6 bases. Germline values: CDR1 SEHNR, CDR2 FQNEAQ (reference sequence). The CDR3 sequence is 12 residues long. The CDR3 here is CASSFEVDTQYF. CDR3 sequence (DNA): TGTGCCAGCAGCTTCGAGGTAGATACGCAGTATTTT.

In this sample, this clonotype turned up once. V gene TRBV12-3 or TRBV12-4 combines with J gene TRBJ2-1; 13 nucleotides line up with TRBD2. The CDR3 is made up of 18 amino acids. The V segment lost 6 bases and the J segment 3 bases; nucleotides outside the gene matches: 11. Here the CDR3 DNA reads TGTGCCAGCAGCCCATCAACCCGGACTAGCGGGGGCTACAATGAGCAGTTCTTC. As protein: CASSPSTRTSGGYNEQFF.

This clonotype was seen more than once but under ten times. DNA of the CDR3: TGTGCCAGCAGCTCCCCGGCAGGTCCCTCCTACGAGCAGTACTTC. Translating it yields CASSSPAGPSYEQYF. This rearrangement joins TRBV27 to TRBJ2-7; no clear D. V dropped 6 bases and J dropped 0 bases, with 15 bases sitting between them. The CDR3 runs to 15 residues. CDR1 and CDR2 (germline): MNHEY, SMNVEV (reference sequence).

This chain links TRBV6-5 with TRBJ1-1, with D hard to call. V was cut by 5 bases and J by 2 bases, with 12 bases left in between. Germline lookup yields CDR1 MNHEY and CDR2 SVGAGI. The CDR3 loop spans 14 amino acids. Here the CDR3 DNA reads TGTGCCAGCAGTGCAGTCAGCCCAAACACTGAAGCTTTCTTT. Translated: CASSAVSPNTEAFF.

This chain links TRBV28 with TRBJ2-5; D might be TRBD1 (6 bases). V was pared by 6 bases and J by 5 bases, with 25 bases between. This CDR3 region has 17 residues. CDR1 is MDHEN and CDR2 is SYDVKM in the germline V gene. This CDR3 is CASSSPNRTETLETQYF. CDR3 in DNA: TGTGCCAGCAGCAGCCCGAACAGGACAGAGACCCTCGAGACCCAGTACTTC.

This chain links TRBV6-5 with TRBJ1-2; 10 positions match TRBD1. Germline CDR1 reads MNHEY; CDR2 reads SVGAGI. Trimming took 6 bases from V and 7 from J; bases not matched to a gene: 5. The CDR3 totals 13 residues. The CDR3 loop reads CASSLDRGPGYTF. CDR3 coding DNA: TGTGCCAGCAGCCTTGACAGGGGGCCTGGCTACACCTTC.

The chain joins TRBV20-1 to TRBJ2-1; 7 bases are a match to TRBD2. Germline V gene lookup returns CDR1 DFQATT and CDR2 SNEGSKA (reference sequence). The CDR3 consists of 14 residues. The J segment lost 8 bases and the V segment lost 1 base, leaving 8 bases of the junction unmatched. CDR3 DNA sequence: TGCAGTGCTAGAGCGGTCGGGGGGTCCCATGAGCAGTTCTTC. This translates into CSARAVGGSHEQFF.

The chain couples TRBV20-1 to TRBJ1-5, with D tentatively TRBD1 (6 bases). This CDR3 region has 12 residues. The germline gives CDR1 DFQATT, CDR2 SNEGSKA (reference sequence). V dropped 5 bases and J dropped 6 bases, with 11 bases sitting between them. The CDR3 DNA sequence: TGCAGTGCTCGGGGGGCGCTTCAGCCCCAGCATTTT. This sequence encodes CSARGALQPQHF.

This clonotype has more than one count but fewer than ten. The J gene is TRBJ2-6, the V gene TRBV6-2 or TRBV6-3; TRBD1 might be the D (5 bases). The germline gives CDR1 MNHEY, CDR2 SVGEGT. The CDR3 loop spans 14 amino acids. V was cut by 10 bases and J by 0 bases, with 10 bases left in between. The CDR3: CATGHFSGANVLTF. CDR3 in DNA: TGTGCCACCGGACACTTCTCTGGGGCCAACGTCCTGACTTTC.